This is a list of T cell receptor beta chains from one sample in a study of stem cell transplantation in POMP-related autoinflammatory disease. The repertoire was sequenced with immunoSEQ multiplex PCR; TCRdb's copy has only in-frame clones and lacks some. Here the sample spans around 32,000 clones, 88% being singletons. Here the sequenced sample was CD4+ T cells from PBMCs, taken before stem cell transplantation. Receptors originate from a human donor with POMP-related autoinflammation and immune dysregulation (PRAID). The CDR3 runs from the conserved cysteine through the conserved F or W. A D gene is named only where the DNA matches it firmly. Expanded clones are given a class, and other clones once, few, many or no size at all.

v_call: TRBV7-9
d_call: NA
clone_size: NA
j_call: TRBJ2-5
cdr3_aa: CASSFRASRGSEETQYF
cdr3_nt: TGTGCCAGCAGCTTTAGGGCCTCGAGGGGCTCCGAAGAGACCCAGTACTTC

v_call: TRBV4-1
d_call: NA
clone_size: few
j_call: TRBJ2-5
cdr3_aa: CASSQGGETQYF
cdr3_nt: TGCGCCAGCAGCCAAGGAGGGGAGACCCAGTACTTC

v_call: TRBV7-7
d_call: NA
clone_size: NA
j_call: TRBJ2-5
cdr3_aa: CASSFNGGSQETQYF
cdr3_nt: TGTGCTAGCAGCTTTAACGGAGGGAGTCAAGAGACCCAGTACTTC

v_call: TRBV18
d_call: NA
clone_size: NA
j_call: TRBJ2-1
cdr3_aa: CASSPPGGSYNEQFF
cdr3_nt: TGTGCCAGCTCACCACCGGGGGGCTCCTACAATGAGCAGTTCTTC

v_call: TRBV5-1
d_call: NA
clone_size: once
j_call: TRBJ2-7
cdr3_aa: CASSFNSYEQYF
cdr3_nt: TGCGCCAGCAGCTTCAACTCCTACGAGCAGTACTTC

v_call: TRBV6-6
d_call: TRBD1
clone_size: NA
j_call: TRBJ2-4
cdr3_aa: CASSSAGTGAKNIQYF
cdr3_nt: TGTGCCAGCAGTTCCGCCGGGACAGGGGCCAAAAACATTCAGTACTTC

v_call: TRBV7-9
d_call: NA
clone_size: NA
j_call: TRBJ2-7
cdr3_aa: CASSLGLDRSYEQYF
cdr3_nt: TGTGCCAGCAGCTTAGGGTTGGACAGATCCTACGAGCAGTACTTC

v_call: TRBV4-2
d_call: NA
clone_size: few
j_call: TRBJ2-7
cdr3_aa: CASSQETGYEQYF
cdr3_nt: TGTGCCAGCAGCCAAGAAACAGGGTACGAGCAGTACTTC

v_call: TRBV4-1
d_call: NA
clone_size: NA
j_call: TRBJ2-1
cdr3_aa: CASSQEFGEQFF
cdr3_nt: TGCGCCAGCAGCCAGGAATTTGGAGAGCAGTTCTTC

v_call: TRBV14
d_call: TRBD1
clone_size: NA
j_call: TRBJ2-7
cdr3_aa: CASSQGDWDSSEQYF
cdr3_nt: TGTGCCAGCAGCCAAGGAGATTGGGACAGTAGCGAGCAGTACTTC

v_call: TRBV6-1
d_call: NA
clone_size: NA
j_call: TRBJ2-2
cdr3_aa: CASSEYILGAAGELFF
cdr3_nt: TGTGCCAGCAGTGAATATATTCTCGGCGCGGCCGGGGAGCTGTTTTTT

v_call: TRBV7-9
d_call: TRBD1
clone_size: NA
j_call: TRBJ2-7
cdr3_aa: CASSLAWGTGAQEQYF
cdr3_nt: TGTGCCAGCAGCTTAGCCTGGGGGACAGGGGCTCAGGAGCAGTACTTC

v_call: TRBV6-5
d_call: NA
clone_size: NA
j_call: TRBJ1-2
cdr3_aa: CASSYSGGNYGYTF
cdr3_nt: TGTGCCAGCAGTTACTCGGGTGGGAACTATGGCTACACCTTC

v_call: TRBV11-1
d_call: NA
clone_size: NA
j_call: TRBJ1-1
cdr3_aa: CASSSLRARLFNTEAFF
cdr3_nt: TGTGCCAGCAGCTCGCTCAGGGCCCGCCTTTTTAACACTGAAGCTTTCTTT

v_call: TRBV6-1
d_call: TRBD1
clone_size: NA
j_call: TRBJ1-5
cdr3_aa: CASSESNRGVQPQHF
cdr3_nt: TGTGCCAGCAGTGAATCTAACAGGGGGGTTCAGCCCCAGCATTTT

v_call: TRBV2
d_call: NA
clone_size: NA
j_call: TRBJ1-1
cdr3_aa: CASRTSVGNTEAFF
cdr3_nt: TGTGCCAGCAGGACATCAGTTGGGAACACTGAAGCTTTCTTT

v_call: TRBV11-2
d_call: NA
clone_size: NA
j_call: TRBJ2-3
cdr3_aa: CASSSRPGTRTDTQYF
cdr3_nt: TGTGCCAGCAGCTCAAGACCGGGGACTCGCACAGATACGCAGTATTTT

v_call: TRBV7-6
d_call: NA
clone_size: NA
j_call: TRBJ2-1
cdr3_aa: CASSARDFRGNNEQFF
cdr3_nt: TGTGCCAGCAGCGCCCGGGACTTCAGGGGGAACAATGAGCAGTTCTTC

v_call: TRBV18
d_call: TRBD2
clone_size: NA
j_call: TRBJ2-5
cdr3_aa: CASSSGLAGGRETQYF
cdr3_nt: TGTGCCAGCTCATCGGGACTAGCGGGAGGACGAGAGACCCAGTACTTC

v_call: TRBV2
d_call: TRBD1
clone_size: NA
j_call: TRBJ1-1
cdr3_aa: CASRGQGYTEAFF
cdr3_nt: TGTGCCAGCAGAGGACAGGGCTACACTGAAGCTTTCTTT

v_call: TRBV5-4
d_call: TRBD2
clone_size: NA
j_call: TRBJ2-1
cdr3_aa: CASSPGLAGDEQFF
cdr3_nt: TGTGCCAGCAGCCCGGGACTAGCGGGGGATGAGCAGTTCTTC

v_call: TRBV9
d_call: NA
clone_size: NA
j_call: TRBJ2-3
cdr3_aa: CASSVLFESSTDTQYF
cdr3_nt: TGTGCCAGCAGCGTTCTGTTTGAATCTAGCACAGATACGCAGTATTTT

v_call: TRBV7-9
d_call: TRBD1
clone_size: NA
j_call: TRBJ1-1
cdr3_aa: CASSSGGTGVPEAFF
cdr3_nt: TGTGCCAGCAGCTCAGGGGGGACAGGCGTCCCTGAAGCTTTCTTT

v_call: TRBV7-9
d_call: TRBD1
clone_size: NA
j_call: TRBJ2-5
cdr3_aa: CASSPRTGRVETQYF
cdr3_nt: TGTGCCAGCAGCCCTAGGACAGGGCGGGTAGAGACCCAGTACTTC

v_call: TRBV12-5
d_call: NA
clone_size: NA
j_call: TRBJ1-1
cdr3_aa: CASALAPGWSTEAFF
cdr3_nt: TGTGCTAGTGCCCTCGCCCCGGGGTGGAGCACTGAAGCTTTCTTT

v_call: TRBV6-4
d_call: TRBD2
clone_size: NA
j_call: TRBJ2-3
cdr3_aa: CASRVLAGDGYTQYF
cdr3_nt: TGTGCCAGCAGAGTACTAGCGGGAGATGGATATACGCAGTATTTT

v_call: TRBV6-6
d_call: NA
clone_size: NA
j_call: TRBJ1-2
cdr3_aa: CASSTEGDHYGYTF
cdr3_nt: TGTGCCAGCAGTACCGAGGGGGACCACTATGGCTACACCTTC

v_call: TRBV18
d_call: NA
clone_size: NA
j_call: TRBJ1-5
cdr3_aa: CASRMGSSNQPQHF
cdr3_nt: TGTGCCAGTCGAATGGGGTCTAGCAATCAGCCCCAGCATTTT

v_call: TRBV7-9
d_call: NA
clone_size: once
j_call: TRBJ1-4
cdr3_aa: CASSLDPNEKLFF
cdr3_nt: TGTGCCAGCAGCTTAGATCCTAATGAAAAACTGTTTTTT

v_call: TRBV7-9
d_call: TRBD1
clone_size: NA
j_call: TRBJ2-7
cdr3_aa: CASSLEDRYEQYF
cdr3_nt: TGTGCCAGCAGCTTAGAGGACAGGTACGAGCAGTACTTC

v_call: TRBV28
d_call: NA
clone_size: NA
j_call: TRBJ2-7
cdr3_aa: CASSLGGSYEQYF
cdr3_nt: TGTGCCAGCAGTTTAGGAGGGAGCTACGAGCAGTACTTC

v_call: TRBV9
d_call: NA
clone_size: NA
j_call: TRBJ1-5
cdr3_aa: CASSGGPNLSNQPQHF
cdr3_nt: TGTGCCAGCAGCGGCGGGCCGAATCTTAGCAATCAGCCCCAGCATTTT

v_call: TRBV5-6
d_call: NA
clone_size: NA
j_call: TRBJ2-1
cdr3_aa: CASSLRAGWNEQFF
cdr3_nt: TGTGCCAGCAGCTTGAGAGCAGGGTGGAATGAGCAGTTCTTC

v_call: TRBV28
d_call: NA
clone_size: once
j_call: TRBJ2-2
cdr3_aa: CASSFGTGELFF
cdr3_nt: TGTGCCAGCAGTTTTGGGACCGGGGAGCTGTTTTTT

v_call: TRBV19
d_call: TRBD1
clone_size: NA
j_call: TRBJ2-3
cdr3_aa: CASQGGRGSVGTQYF
cdr3_nt: TGTGCCAGCCAAGGAGGCAGGGGGAGTGTGGGTACGCAGTATTTT

v_call: TRBV7-9
d_call: NA
clone_size: NA
j_call: TRBJ2-1
cdr3_aa: CASSTRREQFF
cdr3_nt: TGTGCCAGCAGCACCCGACGTGAGCAGTTCTTC

v_call: TRBV5-1
d_call: NA
clone_size: NA
j_call: TRBJ2-2
cdr3_aa: CASSLLVVGENTGELFF
cdr3_nt: TGCGCCAGCAGCTTGCTGGTGGTGGGAGAGAACACCGGGGAGCTGTTTTTT

v_call: TRBV4-1
d_call: NA
clone_size: NA
j_call: TRBJ2-7
cdr3_aa: CASSQAARGREQYF
cdr3_nt: TGCGCCAGCAGCCAAGCGGCCCGGGGGAGGGAGCAGTACTTC

v_call: TRBV5-4
d_call: NA
clone_size: NA
j_call: TRBJ2-7
cdr3_aa: CASSPTGPSSYEQYF
cdr3_nt: TGTGCCAGCAGCCCTACAGGGCCGAGCTCCTACGAGCAGTACTTC

v_call: TRBV5-4
d_call: NA
clone_size: NA
j_call: TRBJ2-3
cdr3_aa: CASSPLAADTQYF
cdr3_nt: TGTGCCAGCAGCCCCCTCGCCGCAGATACGCAGTATTTT

v_call: TRBV21-1
d_call: NA
clone_size: NA
j_call: TRBJ2-3
cdr3_aa: CASRYNGGQGADTQYF
cdr3_nt: TGTGCCAGCAGATACAACGGGGGACAGGGGGCAGATACGCAGTATTTT

v_call: TRBV12-5
d_call: TRBD1
clone_size: NA
j_call: TRBJ2-6
cdr3_aa: CASAQKLTGAGTFGANVLTF
cdr3_nt: TGTGCTAGTGCACAAAAACTCACAGGGGCAGGCACTTTTGGGGCCAACGTCCTGACTTTC

v_call: TRBV28
d_call: NA
clone_size: NA
j_call: TRBJ2-5
cdr3_aa: CASLGAGAMYETQYF
cdr3_nt: TGTGCCAGCTTGGGGGCAGGGGCGATGTACGAGACCCAGTACTTC

v_call: TRBV18
d_call: TRBD2
clone_size: NA
j_call: TRBJ2-7
cdr3_aa: CASRGGGDEQYF
cdr3_nt: TGTGCCAGCCGGGGGGGTGGCGACGAGCAGTACTTC

v_call: TRBV6-1
d_call: NA
clone_size: NA
j_call: TRBJ2-5
cdr3_aa: CASDRDWQETQYF
cdr3_nt: TGTGCCAGCGACCGGGACTGGCAAGAGACCCAGTACTTC

v_call: TRBV27
d_call: NA
clone_size: NA
j_call: TRBJ1-2
cdr3_aa: CASRKNREANYGYTF
cdr3_nt: TGTGCCAGCAGAAAGAACAGAGAAGCTAACTATGGCTACACCTTC

v_call: TRBV19
d_call: NA
clone_size: NA
j_call: TRBJ1-6
cdr3_aa: CASSNGVRGSSPLHF
cdr3_nt: TGTGCCAGTAGTAATGGGGTCAGGGGTAGTTCACCCCTCCACTTT

v_call: TRBV4-1
d_call: TRBD2
clone_size: NA
j_call: TRBJ2-3
cdr3_aa: CASSLREGTDTQYF
cdr3_nt: TGCGCCAGCAGCCTCCGGGAGGGCACAGATACGCAGTATTTT

v_call: TRBV27
d_call: NA
clone_size: NA
j_call: TRBJ1-5
cdr3_aa: CASSSGHNQPQHF
cdr3_nt: TGTGCCAGCAGTTCCGGGCACAATCAGCCCCAGCATTTT